The rows below give T cell receptor beta chains drawn from one sample of a study of T cell responses to AZD1222 COVID-19 vaccine. Profiling relied on immunoSEQ multiplex PCR, and the TCRdb table lists in-frame clones only, not all of them. This repertoire shows 95,000 to 100,000 clones, 65% to 85% found once; its top ten account for approximately 15%. The sequenced sample was peripheral blood, obtained 28 days after the second AZD1222 dose. The source is an adult who received the AZD1222 COVID-19 vaccine. The CDR3 runs from the conserved cysteine through the conserved F or W. D genes are given only for firm matches.

>TRBD1|TRBJ2-3|TRBV10-3
CATVQGLGTDTQYF
>NA|TRBJ1-2|TRBV3-1/TRBV3-2
CASSQVRGAGYGYTF
>TRBD2|TRBJ2-5|TRBV3-1/TRBV3-2
CASRIAGMVETQYF
>NA|TRBJ1-4|TRBV2
CASSAHSTGYATNEKLFF
>TRBD2|TRBJ2-1|TRBV20-1
CSASLAGGEQFF
>NA|TRBJ2-2|TRBV6-2/TRBV6-3
CASSYERGRSMDTGELFF
>NA|TRBJ2-1|TRBV11-1
CASSLGVEQFF
>NA|TRBJ1-1|TRBV4-1
CASSQAIAVLLREAFF
>NA|TRBJ1-6|TRBV19
CASSFLRTGRSVSPLHF
>NA|TRBJ1-1|TRBV3-1/TRBV3-2
CASSQGTYTEAFF
>NA|TRBJ2-7|TRBV3-1/TRBV3-2
CASSQGPISSGEQYF
>NA|TRBJ1-6|TRBV9
CASSVTLRDSPLHF
>NA|TRBJ1-6|TRBV19
CASSMGRSSYNSPLHF
>TRBD2|TRBJ2-5|TRBV10-3
CAISERGGIAVGETQYF
>NA|TRBJ2-7|TRBV6-5
CASKGPYEQYF
>NA|TRBJ1-5|TRBV28
CASSEGRQPQHF
>TRBD1|TRBJ2-3|TRBV5-1
CAALSEGARTDTQYF
>NA|TRBJ1-3|TRBV11-2
CASGFSGNTIYF
>TRBD1|TRBJ1-1|TRBV19
CASKDRGTEAFF
>NA|TRBJ2-7|TRBV3-1/TRBV3-2
CASSQPGRAYEQYF
>TRBD1|TRBJ2-7|TRBV5-5
CASSLVGQGNEQYF
>TRBD1|TRBJ1-1|TRBV5-1
CASSRTFGAGQGIRPQAFF
>NA|TRBJ2-7|TRBV6-5
CASSLTWRSDEQYF
>NA|TRBJ2-3|TRBV27
CASSPLLGGPQYF
>NA|TRBJ2-5|TRBV29-1
CSVDRAIQETQYF
>NA|TRBJ1-2|TRBV27
CASSPGLMGSYGYTF
>NA|TRBJ2-3|TRBV6-4
CASSDSGLSDTQYF
>NA|TRBJ1-1|TRBV10-3
CAISTGHTEAFF
>TRBD1|TRBJ1-1|TRBV6-5
CASDRANIQAEAFF
>NA|TRBJ2-7|TRBV4-1
CASSQEEGVGYEQYF
>NA|TRBJ1-4|TRBV19
CASSPLGIANEKLFF
>NA|TRBJ2-3|TRBV6-5
CASRGENTDTQYF
>TRBD2|TRBJ2-2|TRBV6-2/TRBV6-3
CASSLAGSRIGELFF
>TRBD1|TRBJ1-1|TRBV7-2
CASSLTGGRWNTEAFF
>NA|TRBJ1-2|TRBV28
CASSPRYGVYGYTF
>NA|TRBJ2-7|TRBV6-6
CASTTREDYEQYF
>NA|TRBJ1-2|TRBV7-2
CASSLASGNDGYTF
>NA|TRBJ1-1|TRBV23-1
CGGILRSIVVNTEAFF
>NA|TRBJ1-5|TRBV5-1
CASSWEGNQPQHF
>TRBD1|TRBJ1-4|TRBV4-3
CASSQEGQGMEKLFF
>NA|TRBJ2-7|TRBV3-1/TRBV3-2
CASSQDLTPEFYEQYF
>NA|TRBJ2-3|TRBV11-2
CASSFYGADTQYF
>NA|TRBJ1-3|TRBV9
CASSVAGNGNTIYF
>TRBD2|TRBJ2-1|TRBV27
CASSLIRGAGGPNEQFF
>NA|TRBJ2-3|TRBV5-1
CASSPGGTDTQYF
>NA|TRBJ1-6|TRBV7-9
CASGLEAESPLHF
>NA|TRBJ1-4|TRBV27
CASSIRTGEKLFF
>TRBD2|TRBJ2-1|TRBV11-3
CASSLASGSGNEQFF
>NA|TRBJ2-7|TRBV5-1
CASSPGGTGTPYEQYF
>NA|TRBJ2-2|TRBV12-3/TRBV12-4
CASSRVNTGELFF
>TRBD2|TRBJ2-3|TRBV11-2
CASSPPPGTSGDTQYF
>NA|TRBJ2-2|TRBV9
CASSVRGIGLSDGELFF
>NA|TRBJ1-3|TRBV12-3/TRBV12-4
CASSLFGDTIYF
>NA|TRBJ2-2|TRBV6-5
CASTDPPGGELFF
>NA|TRBJ2-1|TRBV12-3/TRBV12-4
CASSLFYNEQFF